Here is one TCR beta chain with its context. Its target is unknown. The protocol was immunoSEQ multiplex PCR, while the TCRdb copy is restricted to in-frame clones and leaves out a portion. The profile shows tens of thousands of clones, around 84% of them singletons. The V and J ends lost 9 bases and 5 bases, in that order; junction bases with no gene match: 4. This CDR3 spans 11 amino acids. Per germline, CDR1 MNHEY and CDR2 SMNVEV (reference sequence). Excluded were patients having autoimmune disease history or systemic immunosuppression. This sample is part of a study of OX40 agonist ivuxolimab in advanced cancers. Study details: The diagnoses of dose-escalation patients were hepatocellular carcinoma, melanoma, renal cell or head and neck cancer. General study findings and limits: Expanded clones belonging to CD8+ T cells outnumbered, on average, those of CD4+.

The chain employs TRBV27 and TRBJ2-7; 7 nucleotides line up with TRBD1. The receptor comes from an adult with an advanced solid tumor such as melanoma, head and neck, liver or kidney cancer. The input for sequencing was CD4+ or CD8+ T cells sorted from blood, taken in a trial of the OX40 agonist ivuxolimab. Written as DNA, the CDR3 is TGTGCCAGTTTCGACAGGGACGAGCAGTACTTC. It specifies CASFDRDEQYF.